This TCR beta chain is drawn from a study of T-cell reconstitution after alpha-beta-depleted transplantation in children (dated by TCRdb to about 2016). Looking at the study overall: Using TCR repertoire profiling, the study quantitatively followed how T-cell immune reconstitution unfolded in children after TCRalphabeta/CD19-depleted allogeneic hematopoietic cell transplantation.

This clonotype was picked up a small number of times. Its antigen is unknown. The sample holds no much larger clone one base away, and base qualities are not on file. Libraries came from PCR. The reads were generated on an Illumina HiSeq 2500. Molecular barcoding was employed in the preparation of TCR libraries, with unique molecular identifiers being used to normalize TCRbeta repertoire quantification. Using fastp at Q25 and MiXCR, TCRdb reprocessed the public reads and kept productive beta chains. Rows are combined by CDR3 protein, so each entry shows the most common genes and DNA. The sample table shows about 540,000 distinct CDR3 sequences, and around 20% are seen once. Around 3.3% of the sample lies in the top ten. From cysteine to phenylalanine, the CDR3 is 14 amino acids long. Only the CDR3 part of the read is kept: 42 bases, read in frame from the first base. CDR1 and CDR2 (MNHEY, SMNVEV) derive from the germline V gene (reference sequence). V is cut back by 6 bases and J by 6 bases, with 11 bases in the junction unmatched.

Source: PBMCs from the stem cell graft donor, taken from the stem cell graft. The receptor was derived from a human donor who donated a stem cell graft to a child with acute lymphoblastic leukemia. Here the chain combines TRBV27 and TRBJ2-7, with 7 bases aligning to TRBD1. In nucleotide form, the sequence is TGTGCCAGCAGCCCGGAGACAGGGAGCGGCGAGCAGTACTTC. This codes for CASSPETGSGEQYF.